A single sample is the source of the 25 T cell receptor beta chains below, sequenced in a study of response to subunit inactivated influenza vaccine. TCRdb re-derived calls from the RT-PCR reads in MiXCR, one entry per CDR3 protein. The sample lists about 580,000 distinct CDR3 sequences; 14% were seen once. This specimen was PBMCs from blood, taken about 13 days after vaccination. The source of these receptors is a man aged 45 to 65 who received an inactivated influenza vaccine.

The chain uses TRBV4-3 and TRBJ2-3; TRBD2 agrees at 13 bases. Germline V lookup: CDR1 LGHNA, CDR2 YSLEER. The CDR3 is 18 amino acids. With 5 bases clipped from V and 4 bases from J, the junction kept 12 bases outside the gene matches. CDR3 in DNA: TGCGCCAGCAGCTCCCCCTGGACTAGCGGGAGTGGAGCAGATACGCAGTATTTT. As protein: CASSSPWTSGSGADTQYF.

This clonotype was counted only a few times. This sequence joins TRBV5-1 and TRBJ2-3; D is unclear. CDR1 and CDR2 (germline): SGHRS, YFSETQ. This CDR3 is built from 15 residues. Trimming shortened V by 1 base and J by 0 bases, and 9 bases separated the two germline ends. CDR3 amino acids: CASSLTVSSTDTQYF. In DNA form, the CDR3 reads TGCGCCAGCAGCTTGACTGTCTCTAGCACAGATACGCAGTATTTT.

This clonotype was recorded a few times. The gene calls are TRBV28 and TRBJ1-2; D is unresolved. Looked up from germline, CDR1 is MDHEN and CDR2 is SYDVKM. This CDR3 contains 13 residues. The V gene lost 11 bases and the J gene lost 7 bases, with 20 bases spanning the gap. The CDR3 protein is CASQTRLLGGYTF. The DNA for the CDR3 is TGTGCCTCACAAACCCGCCTTTTAGGTGGCTACACCTTC.

The CDR3 DNA reads as TGTGCCAGCAGCCCCGGGACAGCCGCCGCTGAAGCTTTCTTT. Its translation is CASSPGTAAAEAFF. The rearrangement links TRBV7-9 to TRBJ1-1, with 7 bases that match TRBD1. Germline values: CDR1 SEHNR, CDR2 FQNEAQ (reference sequence). CDR3 length equals 14 residues. The trim removed 5 bases at V and 6 bases at J, leaving 9 bases unmatched. Combining the CDR3 with reference TRBV7-9 and TRBJ1-1 gives the whole variable domain DTGVSQNPRHKITKRGQNVTFRCDPISEHNRLYWYRQTLGQGPEFLTYFQNEAQLEKSRLLSDRFSAERPKGSFSTLEIQRTEQGDSAMYLCASSPGTAAAEAFFGQGTRLTVV.

This clonotype has only a few counts. V and J are TRBV10-2 and TRBJ2-5; TRBD1 aligns across 8 bases. The CDR3 is made up of 16 amino acids. J lost 4 bases, V lost 0 bases, and 7 bases had no gene match. Germline V lookup: CDR1 WSHSY, CDR2 SAAADI. CDR3 in amino acids: CASSESLPGGGETQYF. For the CDR3, the DNA is TGCGCCAGCAGTGAGTCGCTTCCAGGGGGCGGAGAGACCCAGTACTTC.

The rearrangement joins TRBV7-2 to TRBJ2-7; D not resolved. This CDR3 comprises 14 residues. The V and J ends lost 5 bases and 4 bases respectively, with 15 bases between them. Germline values: CDR1 SGHTA, CDR2 FQGNSA. CDR3 sequence (DNA): TGTGCCAGCAGCCAACCGACTCAAGGGTACGAGCAGTACTTC. Translated: CASSQPTQGYEQYF.

The gene calls are TRBV11-2 and TRBJ1-1; D gene unclear. Germline CDR1 reads SGHAT; CDR2 reads FQNNGV. The CDR3 extends over 12 amino acids. V lost 3 bases and J lost 11, with 13 bases in between. The CDR3 DNA reads TGTGCCAGCAGCTTTTTGGACGGGAAGGCTTTCTTT. This encodes CASSFLDGKAFF. Based on the CDR3 plus reference TRBV11-2 and TRBJ1-1, the full variable domain is EAGVAQSPRYKIIEKRQSVAFWCNPISGHATLYWYQQILGQGPKLLIQFQNNGVVDDSQLPKDRFSAERLKGVDSTLKIQPAKLEDSAVYLCASSFLDGKAFFGQGTRLTVV.

Many counts were recorded for this clonotype. The J gene is TRBJ1-1, the V gene TRBV5-1; tentatively, D is TRBD1 (6 bases). Trimming stripped 0 bases from V and 0 bases from J, with 9 bases between. Germline lookup yields CDR1 SGHRS and CDR2 YFSETQ. CDR3 length equals 15 residues. The CDR3 coding sequence is TGCGCCAGCAGCTTGGCCCAGGGGATGAACACTGAAGCTTTCTTT. It yields the protein CASSLAQGMNTEAFF.

This CDR3 reads CASSPAGASNSPLHF. The DNA of the CDR3 is TGCGCCAGCAGCCCAGCTGGGGCTTCGAATTCACCCCTCCACTTT. The chain couples TRBV5-1 to TRBJ1-6; D might be TRBD1 (5 bases). Germline CDR1 is SGHRS and CDR2 is YFSETQ. V shed 4 bases and J shed 7 bases, with 15 bases lying between them. The length of the CDR3 is 15 residues.

This chain's CDR3 is CASSPRRRSETEAFF. The CDR3 DNA reads TGTGCCAGTAGCCCCAGACGCAGGTCTGAAACTGAAGCTTTCTTT. This chain joins TRBV19 and TRBJ1-1; no definite D call. Trimming shortened V by 6 bases and J by 5 bases, and 19 bases separated the two germline ends. The CDR3 spans 15 residues. The germline V gene has CDR1 LNHDA and CDR2 SQIVND (reference sequence).

Written as DNA, the CDR3 is TGCAGTGCTAGAGCCCCGGGGGTTTCATCCTACGAGCAGTACTTC. Translation gives CSARAPGVSSYEQYF. J is TRBJ2-7 and V is TRBV20-1; D perhaps matches TRBD2 (6 bases). The CDR3 extends over 15 amino acids. The germline V gene has CDR1 DFQATT and CDR2 SNEGSKA (reference sequence). V lost 1 base and J 1 base, leaving 14 bases between the germline ends.

This clonotype was observed a few times. This rearrangement joins TRBV6-4 to TRBJ1-1; no clear D. The V gene's germline CDR1 is MRHNA and CDR2 SNTAGT. The CDR3 runs 13 residues. Trimming removed 9 bases at V and 1 base at J, with 12 bases between. CDR3: CASQSERNTEAFF. The CDR3 DNA reads as TGTGCCAGTCAGTCCGAGAGGAACACTGAAGCTTTCTTT.

The rearrangement uses TRBV16 and TRBJ2-2, with D tentatively TRBD1 (6 bases). The CDR3 has 16 amino acids. Germline lookup yields CDR1 KGHSY and CDR2 FQNENV. V was shortened by 2 bases and J by 5 bases, with 15 bases between the two germline ends. CDR3 nucleotides: TGTGCCAGCAGCCAAGTCTTCGGGACAAATACCGGGGAGCTGTTTTTT. It encodes CASSQVFGTNTGELFF.

This clonotype showed up just a few times. This rearrangement joins TRBV7-6 to TRBJ1-5; perhaps TRBD1 as D (5 bases). The V gene's germline CDR1 is SGHVS and CDR2 FNYEAQ. Trimming shortened V by 0 bases and J by 0 bases, and 12 bases separated the two germline ends. This CDR3 contains 17 residues. The CDR3 here is CASSLALGGYSNQPQHF. The CDR3 DNA reads as TGTGCCAGCAGCTTAGCGCTGGGGGGATATAGCAATCAGCCCCAGCATTTT.

This clonotype was observed a few times. This chain joins TRBV29-1 and TRBJ2-7; 7 nucleotides line up with TRBD1. Germline lookup yields CDR1 SQVTM and CDR2 ANQGSEA. The CDR3 has 15 amino acids. After removal of 4 bases from V and 0 bases from J, the junction contained 9 bases not matched to a gene. In DNA, the CDR3 is TGCAGCGTTGGAACCCCACAGGGGAGCTCCTACGAGCAGTACTTC. The encoded protein is CSVGTPQGSSYEQYF.

This clonotype has only a few counts. The chain employs TRBV3-1 and TRBJ2-2; D is possibly TRBD2 (6 bases). Trimming stripped 1 base from V and 3 bases from J, with 12 bases between. Germline V lookup: CDR1 LGHDT, CDR2 YNNKEL (reference sequence). The CDR3 sequence is 16 residues long. CDR3: CASSQVSGTHTGELFF. As DNA, the CDR3 is TGTGCCAGCAGCCAAGTGTCCGGGACTCACACCGGGGAGCTGTTTTTT.

There are a few counts of this clonotype. The chain is built from TRBV10-3 and TRBJ2-1; weak D call: TRBD2 (6 bases). The germline V gene has CDR1 ENHRY and CDR2 SYGVKD. The CDR3 consists of 15 residues. V lost 10 bases to trimming and J lost 5 bases, with 21 bases between them. As DNA, the CDR3 is TGTGCCACCTCTGGCGGGACGGTTTTAAACAATGAGCAGTTCTTC. Residues: CATSGGTVLNNEQFF.

The chain joins TRBV5-1 to TRBJ2-5; unclear D gene. This CDR3 is built from 13 residues. Trimming left V 3 bases short and J 2 bases short, with 8 bases between. In germline, CDR1 is SGHRS, CDR2 YFSETQ. CDR3 in DNA: TGCGCCAGCAGCTCCGACCATCAAGAGACCCAGTACTTC. Its translation is CASSSDHQETQYF.

The V and J genes are TRBV6-5 and TRBJ2-5; 7 nucleotides match TRBD1. After removal of 4 bases from V and 5 bases from J, the junction contained 13 bases not matched to a gene. The CDR3 is 16 residues long. The germline gives CDR1 MNHEY, CDR2 SVGAGI. The CDR3 DNA is TGTGCCAGCAGTTCAAAGGGACAGCCTTTAGGCGAGACCCAGTACTTC. Protein sequence: CASSSKGQPLGETQYF.

This clonotype was seen many times. The chain links TRBV29-1 to TRBJ2-1; possible D gene TRBD1, 6 bases. V dropped 1 base and J dropped 3 bases, with 10 bases sitting between them. CDR3 size: 14 residues. Germline lookup yields CDR1 SQVTM and CDR2 ANQGSEA. The CDR3 DNA reads as TGCAGCGTTGAAGGGTGGGACAACTACAATGAGCAGTTCTTC. It is translated as CSVEGWDNYNEQFF.

This clonotype occurred many times. This sequence joins TRBV5-6 and TRBJ1-2; unclear D gene. The germline V and J ends were trimmed by 2 bases and 8 bases, with 10 bases remaining between them. The CDR3 has 12 amino acids. Per germline, CDR1 SGHDT and CDR2 YYEEEE. The CDR3: CASSLPETGYTF. The CDR3 DNA sequence: TGTGCCAGCAGCTTACCCGAGACAGGCTACACCTTC.

The rearrangement uses TRBV12-3 or TRBV12-4 and TRBJ2-1; 12 positions match TRBD2. This CDR3 has 17 amino acids. V lost 6 bases to trimming and J lost 0 bases; unmatched junction nucleotides: 6. CDR3 sequence reads: CASSPLAGGSSYNEQFF. CDR3 nucleotides: TGTGCCAGCAGCCCACTAGCGGGAGGTAGCTCCTACAATGAGCAGTTCTTC.

This chain links TRBV28 with TRBJ2-1, with 8 positions matching TRBD2. After removal of 3 bases from V and 1 base from J, the junction contained 11 bases not matched to a gene. Germline V gene sequence: CDR1 MDHEN, CDR2 SYDVKM. This CDR3 is built from 18 residues. The CDR3 DNA is TGTGCCAGCAGTTTTCGGCTAGCGGGTGGTAGATCCTACAATGAGCAGTTCTTC. Its translation: CASSFRLAGGRSYNEQFF. The full variable domain, its missing parts supplied by reference TRBV28 and TRBJ2-1, is DVKVTQSSRYLVKRTGEKVFLECVQDMDHENMFWYRQDPGLGLRLIYFSYDVKMKEKGDIPEGYSVSREKKERFSLILESASTNQTSMYLCASSFRLAGGRSYNEQFFGPGTRLTVL.

This sequence joins TRBV7-9 and TRBJ2-5; 9 bases are shared with TRBD2. V lost 2 bases, J lost 0 bases, and 7 bases stayed unmatched. From germline, CDR1 is SEHNR and CDR2 FQNEAQ (reference sequence). This CDR3 is built from 17 residues. The CDR3 protein is CASSLPPGLADQETQYF. In DNA, the CDR3 is TGTGCCAGCAGCTTACCTCCGGGACTAGCAGACCAAGAGACCCAGTACTTC.

This clonotype was observed at least ten times. The V and J genes are TRBV4-3 and TRBJ1-3; D is ambiguous. This CDR3 has 16 amino acids. The V and J ends lost 0 bases and 1 base respectively, with 10 bases between them. Germline V gene lookup returns CDR1 LGHNA and CDR2 YSLEER. The CDR3: CASSQDFRSSGNTIYF. CDR3 DNA: TGCGCCAGCAGCCAAGATTTCCGGTCTTCTGGAAACACCATATATTTT.